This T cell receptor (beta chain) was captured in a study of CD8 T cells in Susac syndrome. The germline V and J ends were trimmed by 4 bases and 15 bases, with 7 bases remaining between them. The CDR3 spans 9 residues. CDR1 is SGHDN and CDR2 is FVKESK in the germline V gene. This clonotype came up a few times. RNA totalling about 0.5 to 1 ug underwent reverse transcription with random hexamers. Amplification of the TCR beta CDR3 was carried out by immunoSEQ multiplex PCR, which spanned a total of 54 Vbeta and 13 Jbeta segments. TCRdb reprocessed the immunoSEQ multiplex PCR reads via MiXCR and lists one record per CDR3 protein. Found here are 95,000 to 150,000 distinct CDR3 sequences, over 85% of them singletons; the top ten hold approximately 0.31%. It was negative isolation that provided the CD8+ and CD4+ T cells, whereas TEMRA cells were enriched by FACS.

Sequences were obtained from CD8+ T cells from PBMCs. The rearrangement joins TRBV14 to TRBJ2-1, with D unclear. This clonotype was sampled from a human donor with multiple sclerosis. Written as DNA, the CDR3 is TGTGCCAGCAGCCCCTTTCGGTTCTTC. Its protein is CASSPFRFF.